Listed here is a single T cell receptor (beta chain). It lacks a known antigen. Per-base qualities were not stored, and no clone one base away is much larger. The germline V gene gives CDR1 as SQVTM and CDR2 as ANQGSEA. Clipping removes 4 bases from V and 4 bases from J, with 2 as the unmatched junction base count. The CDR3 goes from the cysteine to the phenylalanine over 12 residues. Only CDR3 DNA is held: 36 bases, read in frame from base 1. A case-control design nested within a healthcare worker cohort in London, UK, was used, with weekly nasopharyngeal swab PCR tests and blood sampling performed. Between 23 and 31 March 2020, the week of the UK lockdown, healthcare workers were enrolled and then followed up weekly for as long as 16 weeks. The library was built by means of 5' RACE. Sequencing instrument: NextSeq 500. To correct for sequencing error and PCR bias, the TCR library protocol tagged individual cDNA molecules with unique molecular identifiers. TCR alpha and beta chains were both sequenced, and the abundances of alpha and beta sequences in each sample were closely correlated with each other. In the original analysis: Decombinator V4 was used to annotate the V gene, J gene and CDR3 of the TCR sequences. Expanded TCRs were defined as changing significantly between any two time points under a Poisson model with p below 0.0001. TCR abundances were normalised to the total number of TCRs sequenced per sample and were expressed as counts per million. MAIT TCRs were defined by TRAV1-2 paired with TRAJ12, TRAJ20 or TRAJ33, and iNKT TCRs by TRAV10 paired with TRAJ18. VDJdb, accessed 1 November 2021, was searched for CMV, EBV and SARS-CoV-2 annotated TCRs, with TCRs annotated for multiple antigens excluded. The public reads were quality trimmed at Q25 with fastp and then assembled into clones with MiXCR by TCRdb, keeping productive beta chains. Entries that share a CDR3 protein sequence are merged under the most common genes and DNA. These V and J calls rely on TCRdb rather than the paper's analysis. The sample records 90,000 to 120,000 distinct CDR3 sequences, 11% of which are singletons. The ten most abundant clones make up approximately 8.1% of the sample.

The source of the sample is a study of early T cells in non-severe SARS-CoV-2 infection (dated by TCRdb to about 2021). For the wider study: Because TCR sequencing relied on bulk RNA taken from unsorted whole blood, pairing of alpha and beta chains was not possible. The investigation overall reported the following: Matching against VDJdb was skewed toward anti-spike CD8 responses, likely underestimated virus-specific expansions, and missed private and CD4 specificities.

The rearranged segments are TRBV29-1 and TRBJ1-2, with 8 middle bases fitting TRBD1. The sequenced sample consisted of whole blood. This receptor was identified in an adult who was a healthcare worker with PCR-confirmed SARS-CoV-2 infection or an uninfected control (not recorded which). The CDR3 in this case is CSVVDRGYGYTF. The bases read TGCAGCGTTGTCGACAGGGGCTATGGCTACACCTTC.